The 20 T cell receptor beta chains listed next were all sequenced from one sample in a study of radiotherapy plus CTLA-4 blockade in lung cancer. Using immunoSEQ multiplex PCR, the repertoire was profiled, and TCRdb retains in-frame clones only, with some absent. The sample has approximately 72,000 clones; more than 75% are singletons. The sequencing used peripheral blood, collected from a patient treated with radiotherapy plus ipilimumab. The receptors shown here come from a human donor with non-small cell lung cancer who had a complete response to radiotherapy plus ipilimumab.

The rearrangement joins TRBV30 to TRBJ1-1; 8 bases agree with TRBD1. The germline V gene encodes CDR1 GTSNPN and CDR2 SVGIG (reference sequence). The CDR3 extends over 14 amino acids. V lost 5 bases and J lost 9; bases outside the gene matches: 14. CDR3 DNA: TGTGCCTGGTTGGTCGGACGACAGGGGAGTAAAGCTTTCTTT. Translating gives CAWLVGRQGSKAFF. Using reference TRBV30 and TRBJ1-1 for the parts outside the CDR3, the full variable domain is SQTIHQWPATLVQPVGSPLSLECTVEGTSNPNLYWYRQAAGRGLQLLFYSVGIGQISSEVPQNLSASRPQDRQFILSSKKLLLSDSGFYLCAWLVGRQGSKAFFGQGTRLTVV.

V gene TRBV7-9 combines with J gene TRBJ1-2, with TRBD1 as a possible D gene (5 bases). The germline V and J ends were trimmed by 2 bases and 7 bases, with 11 bases remaining between them. Germline V gene data show CDR1 as SEHNR and CDR2 as FQNEAQ (reference sequence). The CDR3 runs 13 residues. The CDR3 protein is CASSLRAGFGYTF. The CDR3 bases are TGTGCCAGCAGCTTAAGGGCAGGGTTTGGCTACACCTTC.

The J gene is TRBJ1-2, the V gene TRBV11-3, with no clear D. Per the germline V gene, CDR1 is SGHNT and CDR2 is YENEEA. This CDR3 contains 11 residues. Deletions cut 5 bases from V and 3 bases from J, with 4 bases between. The CDR3 sequence is CASSRDYGYTF. The CDR3 region has the DNA TGTGCCAGCAGCCGGGACTATGGCTACACCTTC.

This rearrangement joins TRBV18 to TRBJ2-3; D unclear. Trimming shortened V by 0 bases and J by 2 bases, and 6 bases separated the two germline ends. The CDR3 is 14 residues long. Germline V gene sequence: CDR1 KGHSH, CDR2 LQKENI. In nucleotides, the CDR3 is TGTGCCAGCTCACCACCTGTCCCCACAGATACGCAGTATTTT. This encodes CASSPPVPTDTQYF.

The V gene is TRBV6-1, the J gene TRBJ1-1; D is perhaps TRBD1 (6 bases). CDR1 MNHNS and CDR2 SASEGT come from the germline V gene. This CDR3 is 13 amino acids long. Trimming stripped 7 bases from V and 1 base from J, with 10 bases between. In DNA form, the CDR3 reads TGTGCCAGCACCCTCAGGGGGAACACTGAAGCTTTCTTT. Translation gives CASTLRGNTEAFF.

This chain links TRBV11-2 with TRBJ2-2; D is possibly TRBD2 (6 bases). CDR1 and CDR2 (germline): SGHAT, FQNNGV. The CDR3 sequence is 17 residues long. Deletions cut 4 bases from V and 0 bases from J, with 15 bases between. The CDR3 region is CASSSPILAANTGELFF. CDR3 in DNA: TGTGCCAGCAGCTCTCCTATACTAGCCGCGAACACCGGGGAGCTGTTTTTT.

CDR3 bases: TGTGCCAGCAGTTACCCAACAGGGTCTGGGAATCAGCCCCAGCATTTT. Its protein product is CASSYPTGSGNQPQHF. The chain is built from TRBV6-6 and TRBJ1-5; a possible D gene is TRBD1 (6 bases). Germline values: CDR1 MNHNY, CDR2 SVGAGI (reference sequence). The CDR3 is made up of 16 amino acids. Trimming stripped 2 bases from V and 4 bases from J, with 15 bases between.

The chain couples TRBV11-3 to TRBJ1-1, with unresolved D. The CDR3 runs to 12 residues. Germline-derived CDR1 and CDR2 are SGHNT and YENEEA. Trimming cost V 3 bases and J 4 bases, with 6 bases left between them. In DNA, the CDR3 is TGTGCCAGCAGCTTTAGCGGCACTGAAGCTTTCTTT. This gives the protein CASSFSGTEAFF.

The chain employs TRBV28 and TRBJ1-1; tentatively, D is TRBD1 (6 bases). This CDR3 has 12 residues. V was trimmed by 3 bases and J by 8 bases, leaving 10 bases between them. Germline V gene lookup returns CDR1 MDHEN and CDR2 SYDVKM. CDR3 loop: CASSFQGTEAFF. The CDR3 DNA reads as TGTGCCAGCAGTTTCCAGGGGACCGAAGCTTTCTTT.

This chain uses TRBV7-9 with TRBJ1-1; D is unclear. The CDR3 length is 14 residues. Trimming stripped 0 bases from V and 1 base from J, with 6 bases between. CDR1 SEHNR and CDR2 FQNEAQ come from the germline V gene (reference sequence). As DNA, the CDR3 is TGTGCCAGCAGCTTAGCGCTAGGGAACACTGAAGCTTTCTTT. It encodes CASSLALGNTEAFF.

The chain links TRBV9 to TRBJ1-4, with TRBD1 matching over 9 bases. This CDR3 is built from 16 residues. V shed 4 bases and J 4 bases; nucleotides not matched to a gene: 8. Germline CDR1 is SGDLS and CDR2 is YYNGEE. CDR3 nucleotide sequence: TGTGCCAGCAGCCCCATGGGACAGGGTCATAATGAAAAACTGTTTTTT. Its translation is CASSPMGQGHNEKLFF.

The chain recombines TRBV19 with TRBJ2-1; D unclear. The V gene lost 10 bases and the J gene lost 5 bases, with 18 bases spanning the gap. The CDR3 consists of 14 residues. Germline V gene lookup returns CDR1 LNHDA and CDR2 SQIVND (reference sequence). The CDR3 region has the DNA TGTGCCACCTCCGGAAGGTCCCTCAACAATGAGCAGTTCTTC. This gives the protein CATSGRSLNNEQFF.

The chain couples TRBV2 to TRBJ2-3; 12 nucleotides line up with TRBD2. Looked up from germline, CDR1 is SNHLY and CDR2 is FYNNEI. The CDR3 consists of 14 residues. The junction had 5 bases not matched to a gene; V was cut back by 7 bases and J by 6 bases. The CDR3 protein is CASKTSGGRDTQYF. The CDR3 DNA reads TGTGCCAGCAAGACTAGCGGGGGCCGGGATACGCAGTATTTT. Combining the CDR3 with reference TRBV2 and TRBJ2-3 gives the whole variable domain EPEVTQTPSHQVTQMGQEVILRCVPISNHLYFYWYRQILGQKVEFLVSFYNNEISEKSEIFDDQFSVERPDGSNFTLKIRSTKLEDSAMYFCASKTSGGRDTQYFGPGTRLTVL.

J is TRBJ2-7 and V is TRBV30, with 11 bases aligning to TRBD1. The germline V gene encodes CDR1 GTSNPN and CDR2 SVGIG (reference sequence). J gave up 2 bases and V 2 bases, and 14 bases lay outside the gene matches. This CDR3 region has 18 residues. CDR3: CAWSKGQGVFREPYEQYF. DNA for the CDR3: TGTGCCTGGAGTAAGGGACAGGGGGTTTTTAGAGAGCCCTACGAGCAGTACTTC.

This sequence joins TRBV7-2 and TRBJ2-5; either TRBD1 or TRBD2 may fit D (5 bases each). Between the trimmed V and J ends, which lost 5 bases and 5 bases, there was a span of 12 bases. Germline lookup yields CDR1 SGHTA and CDR2 FQGNSA. The CDR3 extends over 13 amino acids. The CDR3 DNA reads as TGTGCCAGCAGCGGGGGTATGAGGGAGACCCAGTACTTC. Residues: CASSGGMRETQYF.

The chain uses TRBV29-1 and TRBJ1-1; no clear D. Germline V CDR1 and CDR2: SQVTM, ANQGSEA. The CDR3 contains 13 residues. Trimming stripped 4 bases from V and 1 base from J, with 10 bases between. The CDR3 spells CSVVRAANTEAFF. Written as DNA, the CDR3 is TGCAGCGTTGTTCGAGCGGCGAACACTGAAGCTTTCTTT.

This clone was seen once. This chain joins TRBV2 and TRBJ2-2; D call uncertain. The CDR3 contains 15 residues. V was trimmed by 7 bases and J by 0 bases, leaving 12 bases between them. Germline CDR1 SNHLY, CDR2 FYNNEI. Here the CDR3 DNA reads TGTGCCAGCATTAGGAGTTTCGCGAACACCGGGGAGCTGTTTTTT. Its translation: CASIRSFANTGELFF.

CDR3: CAWTASGTDTQYF. Here the CDR3 DNA reads TGTGCCTGGACGGCTAGCGGGACAGATACGCAGTATTTT. The genes are TRBV30 and TRBJ2-3, with TRBD2 identical over 8 bases. CDR1 is GTSNPN, CDR2 SVGIG, per germline (reference sequence). V shed 4 bases and J 3 bases; nucleotides not matched to a gene: 3. The CDR3 is 13 amino acids.

The V call is TRBV4-1, the J call TRBJ2-7; D is possibly TRBD2 (5 bases). The CDR3 is 15 residues long. Germline values: CDR1 MGHRA, CDR2 YSYEKL. Trimming cost V 4 bases and J 3 bases, with 16 bases left between them. The CDR3: CASSPGLRGGYEQYV. DNA for the CDR3: TGCGCCAGCAGCCCAGGACTTAGAGGAGGCTACGAGCAGTACGTC.

J is TRBJ2-5 and V is TRBV19, with a weak D call TRBD2 (5 bases). V was cut by 8 bases and J by 4 bases, with 14 bases left in between. Germline V gene data show CDR1 as LNHDA and CDR2 as SQIVND (reference sequence). The CDR3 is 13 residues long. This CDR3 is CASGGLTIETQYF. The CDR3 DNA reads as TGTGCCAGTGGTGGACTGACGATAGAGACCCAGTACTTC.